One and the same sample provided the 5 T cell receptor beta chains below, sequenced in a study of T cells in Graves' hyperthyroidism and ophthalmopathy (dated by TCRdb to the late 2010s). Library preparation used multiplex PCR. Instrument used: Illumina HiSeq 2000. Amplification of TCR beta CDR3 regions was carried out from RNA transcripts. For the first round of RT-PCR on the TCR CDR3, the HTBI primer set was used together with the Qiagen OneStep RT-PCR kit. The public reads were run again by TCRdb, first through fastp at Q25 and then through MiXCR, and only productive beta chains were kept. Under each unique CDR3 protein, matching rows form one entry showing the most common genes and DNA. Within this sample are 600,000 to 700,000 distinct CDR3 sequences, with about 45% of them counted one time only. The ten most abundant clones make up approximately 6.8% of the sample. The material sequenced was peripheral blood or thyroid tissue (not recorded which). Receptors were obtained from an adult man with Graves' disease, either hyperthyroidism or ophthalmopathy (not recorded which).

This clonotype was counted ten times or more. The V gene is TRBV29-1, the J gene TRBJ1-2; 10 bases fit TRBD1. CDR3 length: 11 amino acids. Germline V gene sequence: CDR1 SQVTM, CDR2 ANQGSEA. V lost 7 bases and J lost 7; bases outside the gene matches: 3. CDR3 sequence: CSARTGGGYTF. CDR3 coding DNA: TGCAGCGCAAGGACAGGGGGTGGCTACACCTTC. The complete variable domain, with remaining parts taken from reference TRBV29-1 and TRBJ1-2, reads SAVISQKPSRDICQRGTSLTIQCQVDSQVTMMFWYRQQPGQSLTLIATANQGSEATYESGFVIDKFPISRPNLTFSTLTVSNMSPEDSSIYLCSARTGGGYTFGSGTRLTVV.

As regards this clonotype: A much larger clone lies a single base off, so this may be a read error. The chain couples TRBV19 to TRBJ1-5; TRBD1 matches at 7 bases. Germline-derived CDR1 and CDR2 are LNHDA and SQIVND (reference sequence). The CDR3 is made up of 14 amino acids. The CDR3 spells CVSTIEDRNQPQHF. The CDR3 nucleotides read TGTGTCAGTACCATAGAGGACAGGAATCAGCCCCAGCATTTT.

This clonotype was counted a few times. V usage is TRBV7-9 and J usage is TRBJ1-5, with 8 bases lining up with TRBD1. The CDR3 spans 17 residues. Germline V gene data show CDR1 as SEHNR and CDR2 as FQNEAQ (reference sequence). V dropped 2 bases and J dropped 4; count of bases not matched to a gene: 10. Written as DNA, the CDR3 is TGTGCCAGCAGCTTACATTACCAACGACAGGGGAATCAGCCCCAGCATTTT. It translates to CASSLHYQRQGNQPQHF.

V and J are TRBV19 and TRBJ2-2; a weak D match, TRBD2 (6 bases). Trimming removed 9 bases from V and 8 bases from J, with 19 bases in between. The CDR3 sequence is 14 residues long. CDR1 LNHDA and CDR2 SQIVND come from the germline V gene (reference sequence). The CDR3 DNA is TGTGCCAGCAGTTCCTGGGGAGGCGTGGGGGAGCTGTTTTTT. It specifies CASSSWGGVGELFF. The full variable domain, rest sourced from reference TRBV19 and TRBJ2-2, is DGGITQSPKYLFRKEGQNVTLSCEQNLNHDAMYWYRQDPGQGLRLIYYSQIVNDFQKGDIAEGYSVSREKKESFPLTVTSAQKNPTAFYLCASSSWGGVGELFFGEGSRLTVL.

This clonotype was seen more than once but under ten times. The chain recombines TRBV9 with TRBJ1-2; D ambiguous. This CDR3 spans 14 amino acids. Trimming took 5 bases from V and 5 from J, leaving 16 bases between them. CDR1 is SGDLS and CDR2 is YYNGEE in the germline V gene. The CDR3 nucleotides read TGTGCCAGCAGTGGTGACCTCTTTGGATATGGCTACACCTTC. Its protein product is CASSGDLFGYGYTF.